The entry below gives a single TCR beta chain sequence along with its context. Its antigen remains unidentified. The data were taken from a study of cytomegalovirus exposure and HLA in healthy donors. Study details: Earlier work reported 100 million or so unique TCR beta sequences from about 179 million T cells. A preliminary data release comprised 70 million to 95 million unique TCRs obtained from HLA-typed donors.

Trimming cost V 1 base and J 1 base, with 5 bases left between them. Germline-derived CDR1 and CDR2 are SGHKS and YYEKEE (reference sequence). CDR3 length: 13 residues. Notes on the study in general: CMV antigen specificity was confirmed in vitro for three CMV-associated chains.

The PCR contained 60 Vbeta and 13 Jbeta primers. The table came from immunoSEQ multiplex PCR; TCRdb's copy has only in-frame clones and leaves some out. The sample has 100,000 to 150,000 clones; around 80% are singletons. Material: PBMCs. This TCR came from a man aged 50-60 years in good health and CMV-seronegative. V gene TRBV5-5 combines with J gene TRBJ1-1; no definite D call. CDR3 DNA: TGTGCCAGCAGCTTGATACAGAACACTGAAGCTTTCTTT. Protein sequence: CASSLIQNTEAFF.